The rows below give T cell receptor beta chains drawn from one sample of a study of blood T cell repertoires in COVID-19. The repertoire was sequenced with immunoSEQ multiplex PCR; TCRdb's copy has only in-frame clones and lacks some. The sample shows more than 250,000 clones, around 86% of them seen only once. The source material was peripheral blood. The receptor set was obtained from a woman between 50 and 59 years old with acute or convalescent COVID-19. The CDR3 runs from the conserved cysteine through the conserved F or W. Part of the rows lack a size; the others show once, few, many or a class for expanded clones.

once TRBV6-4 CAIHFLGNTIYF
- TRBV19 CASSVDRINTEAFF
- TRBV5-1 CASRSVLGLAVHTDTQYF
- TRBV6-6 CASSRSAGTPNQPQHF
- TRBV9 CASSALAGVSVGEQFF
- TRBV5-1 CASSGPPGREKLFF
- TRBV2 CASSNDRNYGYTF
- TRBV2 CASGFLPESEQYF
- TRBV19 CASSVRGLNTEAFF
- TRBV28 CASGSNYGYTF
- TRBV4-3 CASSQEGDSRGNTIYF
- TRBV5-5 CASSLQGTIIYEQYF
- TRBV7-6 CASSLGQFHLYEQYF
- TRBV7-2 CASSSPSGDRDYGYTF
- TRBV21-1 CASSKNVDRSGWGEQYF
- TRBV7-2 CASSSIGTGHQPQHF
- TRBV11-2 CASSLEGQGYGYTF